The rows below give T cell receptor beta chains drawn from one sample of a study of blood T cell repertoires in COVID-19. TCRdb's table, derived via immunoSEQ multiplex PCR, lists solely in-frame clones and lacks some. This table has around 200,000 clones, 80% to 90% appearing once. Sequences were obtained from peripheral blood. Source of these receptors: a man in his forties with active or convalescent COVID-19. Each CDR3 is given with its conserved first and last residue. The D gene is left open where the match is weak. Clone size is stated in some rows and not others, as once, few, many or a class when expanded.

TGTGCCACCCAGGTCGAAGGCGCCTTCAATCAGCCCCAGCATTTT	CATQVEGAFNQPQHF	-	TRBV19	TRBJ1-5	-
TGTGCCAGCAGCGTTAACCTTATGGGGCGGACCCAGTACTTC	CASSVNLMGRTQYF	once	TRBV9	TRBJ2-5	-
TGTGCCTGGTCTAACGCGGGGAGCTCCTACGAGCAGTACTTC	CAWSNAGSSYEQYF	-	TRBV30	TRBJ2-7	-
TGTGCCTGGACCTTTGGGGGGGAAAAACTGTTTTTT	CAWTFGGEKLFF	-	TRBV30	TRBJ1-4	-
TGTGCCAGCTCACCCGGACAGGGTCCCGAAAAACTGTTTTTT	CASSPGQGPEKLFF	-	TRBV18	TRBJ1-4	TRBD1
TGCGCCAGCAGTGACGGGACTATATCCTACAATGAGCAGTTCTTC	CASSDGTISYNEQFF	-	TRBV10-2	TRBJ2-1	TRBD2
TGTGCCAGCAGCATTCCTTGGACCCGGGACATGCCCTGCACAGATACGCAGTATTTT	CASSIPWTRDMPCTDTQYF	-	TRBV21-1	TRBJ2-3	-
TGTGCCAGCAGCTTTAGCGGGGGGGACTCCTACAATGAGCAGTTCTTC	CASSFSGGDSYNEQFF	-	TRBV3-1/TRBV3-2	TRBJ2-1	TRBD2
TGTGCCAGCAGCCTTGAGGTACTCTCTGGAAACACCATATATTTT	CASSLEVLSGNTIYF	-	TRBV13	TRBJ1-3	-
TGTGCCAGTAGTATCAGAGACTGGCCCAGCTCTGGGGCCAACGTCCTGACTTTC	CASSIRDWPSSGANVLTF	few	TRBV19	TRBJ2-6	-
TGTGCCACCAGTGATTACAGCTATGGCTACACCTTC	CATSDYSYGYTF	-	TRBV24-1	TRBJ1-2	-
TGTGCCACAACTGCGGGGCAGGGAAATGGCTACACCTTC	CATTAGQGNGYTF	-	TRBV28	TRBJ1-2	-
TGTGCCACACAGGGAAGCAGCACTGAAGCTTTCTTT	CATQGSSTEAFF	-	TRBV19	TRBJ1-1	-
TGTGCCAGTAGCCGACTCGGGGGGCCCCAGCATTTT	CASSRLGGPQHF	few	TRBV19	TRBJ1-5	-
TGTGCCAGCAGCTTAGAAGGGACAGAGAATTTCTATGGCTACACCTTC	CASSLEGTENFYGYTF	-	TRBV7-9	TRBJ1-2	TRBD1
TGTGCCAGTAGTACACAGGGAGGGGGGAACACTGAAGCTTTCTTT	CASSTQGGGNTEAFF	-	TRBV19	TRBJ1-1	-
TGTGCCAGCAGTAAGACGGGACAGTTACATCAGCCCCAGCATTTT	CASSKTGQLHQPQHF	-	TRBV6-5	TRBJ1-5	TRBD1
TGTGCCAGTAGTCGTGGACAGAGTAATTCACCCCTCCACTTT	CASSRGQSNSPLHF	-	TRBV19	TRBJ1-6	-
TGTGCCAGTTCAGGGCCCTGGACAGGGAGCACAGATACGCAGTATTTT	CASSGPWTGSTDTQYF	-	TRBV19	TRBJ2-3	TRBD1
TGTGCCAGTAGAGAGGGGAGGTACACCGGGGAGCTGTTTTTT	CASREGRYTGELFF	-	TRBV19	TRBJ2-2	-
TGTGCCAGCAGCACGGGGACAGCGGTGAGGTCCCTCCACTTT	CASSTGTAVRSLHF	once	TRBV5-4	TRBJ1-6	TRBD1
TGTGCCAGCAGCTTAGCCGGGTCGGGGGTAGGGGACAACTATGGCTACACCTTC	CASSLAGSGVGDNYGYTF	-	TRBV11-2	TRBJ1-2	-
TGCGCCAGCAGCTTGGGGGGCGTTGGAGGCTACACCTTC	CASSLGGVGGYTF	-	TRBV5-1	TRBJ1-2	-
TGTGCCAGCACCCAGACTAGGACCGTGGATGAGCAGTTCTTC	CASTQTRTVDEQFF	-	TRBV2	TRBJ2-1	-
TGTGCCAGCAGCTTCACAGGGGCGCCAGGAAACACCATATATTTT	CASSFTGAPGNTIYF	-	TRBV5-4	TRBJ1-3	TRBD1
TGTGCCTGGAGTTGGGCCGGGACAGGGGAAGAGACCCAGTACTTC	CAWSWAGTGEETQYF	-	TRBV30	TRBJ2-5	TRBD1
TGTGCCAGCAGCGTAGCTAGGAAGGGGGCGTCGAGCAATCAGCCCCAGCATTTT	CASSVARKGASSNQPQHF	-	TRBV9	TRBJ1-5	TRBD1
TGTGCCAATTCGGGACAGGAGGACGAGACCCAGTACTTC	CANSGQEDETQYF	-	TRBV2	TRBJ2-5	TRBD1
TGTGCCAGCAGCTCGGGACAGGGGATTGAAGCTTTCTTT	CASSSGQGIEAFF	-	TRBV11-3	TRBJ1-1	TRBD1
TGTGCCAGCAGCGTAGAGAGGACAGGGAACACTGAAGCTTTCTTT	CASSVERTGNTEAFF	once	TRBV9	TRBJ1-1	TRBD1
TGTGCCAGCAGTGAACGGGGATTCTCCTACGAGCAGTACTTC	CASSERGFSYEQYF	-	TRBV2	TRBJ2-7	-
TGTGCCAGCAGCACCACAGGTCCACCTTACACAGATACGCAGTATTTT	CASSTTGPPYTDTQYF	-	TRBV21-1	TRBJ2-3	-
TGTGCCAGCAAGGGACAGCTGAATAGCAATCAGCCCCAGCATTTT	CASKGQLNSNQPQHF	-	TRBV6-5	TRBJ1-5	TRBD1
TGTGCCACCAGTGATCCGGGACAGGGACGCACCGGGGAGCTGTTTTTT	CATSDPGQGRTGELFF	few	TRBV24-1	TRBJ2-2	TRBD1
TGCGCCAGCAGTGACCTTTTACAGTCGAATAATGAAAAACTGTTTTTT	CASSDLLQSNNEKLFF	-	TRBV10-2	TRBJ1-4	-
TGTGCCACCGGGACAGGGGCTAACTATGGCTACACCTTC	CATGTGANYGYTF	-	TRBV10-3	TRBJ1-2	TRBD1
TGTGCCAGCAGCTTGGGACGGGTTCCCGCTAATCAGCCCCAGCATTTT	CASSLGRVPANQPQHF	-	TRBV5-6	TRBJ1-5	-
TGTGCCTGGAGTTTGGGGGGGATAAGTTCACCCCTCCACTTT	CAWSLGGISSPLHF	-	TRBV30	TRBJ1-6	-
TGTGCCAGCAATGAGCGGGAAGGGGACATTCAGTACTTC	CASNEREGDIQYF	-	TRBV25-1	TRBJ2-4	TRBD2
TGTGCCTGGAGTGTCAGTCGCGTGACAGGGACTAATGAAAAACTGTTTTTT	CAWSVSRVTGTNEKLFF	-	TRBV30	TRBJ1-4	TRBD1
TGTGCCAGCTCACCTCAGGGGTATCAGCCCCAGCATTTT	CASSPQGYQPQHF	-	TRBV18	TRBJ1-5	-
TGTGCCAGCAGTCGACAACACCCTCAGGGTTCCTACTCCTACAATGAGCAGTTCTTC	CASSRQHPQGSYSYNEQFF	-	TRBV6-6	TRBJ2-1	-
TGTGCCAGCAGTACAATTGGGACAGGGGATAATTCACCCCTCCACTTT	CASSTIGTGDNSPLHF	few	TRBV28	TRBJ1-6	TRBD1
TGTGCCAGCAGCTTAGGGACAGGGGTCGATGGCTACACCTTC	CASSLGTGVDGYTF	-	TRBV11-2	TRBJ1-2	TRBD1
TGTGCCAGCACAGGACAGTCTGCAACTAATGAAAAACTGTTTTTT	CASTGQSATNEKLFF	-	TRBV6-5	TRBJ1-4	-
TGCGCCAGCAGCTTGGAGCTTACTAACTATGGCTACACCTTC	CASSLELTNYGYTF	-	TRBV5-1	TRBJ1-2	-
TGTGCCAGCAGCGCAGGACTAGGACCCTACGAGCAGTACTTC	CASSAGLGPYEQYF	-	TRBV11-2	TRBJ2-7	TRBD2
TGTGCCAGCAGCTTGGACAGCCGTCGCTATGGCTACACCTTC	CASSLDSRRYGYTF	-	TRBV6-5	TRBJ1-2	-
TGTGCCACCAGTGATCCCAGGCGCACAGATACGCAGTATTTT	CATSDPRRTDTQYF	-	TRBV24-1	TRBJ2-3	-
TGTGCCACCAGTGACCGTACACAGGGGGCCCCTCTAAGCAATCAGCCCCAGCATTTT	CATSDRTQGAPLSNQPQHF	-	TRBV24-1	TRBJ1-5	TRBD1
TGTGCCAGCAGCTTAGGTGCGGTGACTATCTCCGGGGAGCTGTTTTTT	CASSLGAVTISGELFF	-	TRBV7-2	TRBJ2-2	-
TGTGCCAGCAGCCAAGACGGGGTGTACTATGGCTACACCTTC	CASSQDGVYYGYTF	-	TRBV3-1/TRBV3-2	TRBJ1-2	-
TGCGCCAGCAGAGTGGAGGCCGCGTATGGCACTGAAGCTTTCTTT	CASRVEAAYGTEAFF	-	TRBV5-1	TRBJ1-1	-